The subject of this entry is one T cell receptor beta chain. As yet, its antigen is unknown. The data derive from a study of CD8+CD57+ T cells in acquired aplastic anemia. Overall study: Average DNA yield from sorted CD4+ and CD8+ cells was around 3.2 ug.

According to the study, genomic DNA was the template for TCR beta VDJ and CDR3 profiling. One entry per CDR3 protein, called by TCRdb with MiXCR from the reads. This sample has more than 150,000 distinct CDR3 sequences, with roughly 64% found just once. General study results and limits: Levels of CD8+ Simpson's diversity were not significantly distinct in patients versus controls.

Germline assignment: CDR1 DFQATT and CDR2 SNEGSKA (reference sequence). The CDR3 has 13 residues. V lost 7 bases, J lost 2 bases, and 3 bases stayed unmatched. The gene calls are TRBV20-1 and TRBJ2-1, with 9 positions matching TRBD2. The TCR was taken from a human donor with severe aplastic anemia or a healthy control (not recorded which). Material for sequencing was sorted CD4+, CD8+, or CD8+CD57+ T cells (not recorded which) from PBMCs. DNA of the CDR3: TGCAGTGTGGCGGGAGGGACCTACAATGAGCAGTTCTTC. Its translation is CSVAGGTYNEQFF.